A selection of T cell receptor beta chains follows, all from one sample in a study of blood T cells in healthy people across ages. TCRdb called the 5' RACE reads again in MiXCR, with one record for every CDR3 protein. Of 650,000 to 1,000,000 distinct CDR3 sequences listed, 30% to 45% are singletons. The sequenced sample consisted of blood. The receptors originated from a man aged 18 to 30 in good health. CDR3s include the opening cysteine and the closing phenylalanine or tryptophan. Fields, in order: CDR3 protein, CDR3 DNA, D gene, V gene, clone size, J gene. The D gene is left open where the match is weak. Clone size appears in some rows only: once, few, many, or a class for an expanded clone.

CDR3 protein: CASSNQEGHPVNQPQHF; CDR3 DNA: TGTGCCAGCAGTAACCAGGAGGGACACCCAGTAAATCAGCCCCAGCATTTT; D gene: NA; V gene: TRBV6-6; clone size: NA; J gene: TRBJ1-5
CDR3 protein: CACLAGGGEQFF; CDR3 DNA: TGTGCTTGCCTAGCGGGGGGCGGTGAGCAGTTCTTC; D gene: TRBD2; V gene: TRBV7-9; clone size: NA; J gene: TRBJ2-1
CDR3 protein: CAISERASTAAYYGYTF; CDR3 DNA: TGTGCCATCAGTGAGAGGGCAAGCACGGCGGCATACTATGGCTACACCTTC; D gene: NA; V gene: TRBV10-3; clone size: NA; J gene: TRBJ1-2
CDR3 protein: CASSWRGVTNTGELFF; CDR3 DNA: TGTGCCAGCAGTTGGAGGGGCGTGACGAACACCGGGGAGCTGTTTTTT; D gene: NA; V gene: TRBV27; clone size: NA; J gene: TRBJ2-2
CDR3 protein: CASSYSRGGGNTEAFF; CDR3 DNA: TGTGCCAGCAGTTACTCCAGGGGAGGGGGTAACACTGAAGCTTTCTTT; D gene: NA; V gene: TRBV6-6; clone size: NA; J gene: TRBJ1-1
CDR3 protein: CASSLTVNYGYTF; CDR3 DNA: TGTGCCAGCAGCCTTACAGTTAACTATGGCTACACCTTC; D gene: NA; V gene: TRBV6-5; clone size: many; J gene: TRBJ1-2
CDR3 protein: CASSPLRGLGNQPQHF; CDR3 DNA: TGTGCCAGCAGCCCTCTCCGCGGGTTAGGCAATCAGCCCCAGCATTTT; D gene: NA; V gene: TRBV6-6; clone size: many; J gene: TRBJ1-5
CDR3 protein: CSETRLAGGNEQFF; CDR3 DNA: TGCAGCGAAACGAGACTAGCGGGGGGCAATGAGCAGTTCTTC; D gene: TRBD2; V gene: TRBV20-1; clone size: NA; J gene: TRBJ2-1
CDR3 protein: CASRPQTGILPHSTDTQYF; CDR3 DNA: TGTGCCAGCAGGCCCCAGACAGGGATTCTCCCCCATAGCACAGATACGCAGTATTTT; D gene: TRBD1; V gene: TRBV6-1; clone size: NA; J gene: TRBJ2-3
CDR3 protein: CASKRADTEAFF; CDR3 DNA: TGTGCCAGCAAGCGGGCGGACACTGAAGCTTTCTTT; D gene: NA; V gene: TRBV14; clone size: NA; J gene: TRBJ1-1
CDR3 protein: CAGSPGVYGYTF; CDR3 DNA: TGTGCCGGCAGCCCAGGGGTCTATGGCTACACCTTC; D gene: NA; V gene: TRBV7-9; clone size: NA; J gene: TRBJ1-2
CDR3 protein: CASSSGVEQFF; CDR3 DNA: TGTGCCAGCAGCTCGGGCGTTGAGCAGTTCTTC; D gene: NA; V gene: TRBV7-9; clone size: many; J gene: TRBJ2-1
CDR3 protein: CASSLYSTSNNEQYF; CDR3 DNA: TGCGCCAGCAGCTTGTATTCCACTAGCAACAATGAGCAGTACTTC; D gene: NA; V gene: TRBV5-1; clone size: once; J gene: TRBJ2-7
CDR3 protein: CASSVVAGLLNIQYF; CDR3 DNA: TGTGCCAGCAGCGTAGTAGCGGGATTATTAAACATTCAGTACTTC; D gene: TRBD2; V gene: TRBV9; clone size: NA; J gene: TRBJ2-4
CDR3 protein: CASSSGQPNEKLFF; CDR3 DNA: TGCGCCAGCAGCTCAGGACAGCCTAATGAAAAACTGTTTTTT; D gene: NA; V gene: TRBV5-1; clone size: many; J gene: TRBJ1-4
CDR3 protein: CASSMALGVDEQYF; CDR3 DNA: TGTGCCAGCAGCATGGCCCTGGGAGTGGACGAGCAGTACTTC; D gene: NA; V gene: TRBV7-9; clone size: NA; J gene: TRBJ2-7
CDR3 protein: CASSSSQGWNGYTF; CDR3 DNA: TGTGCCAGCAGTTCGTCACAGGGGTGGAATGGCTACACCTTC; D gene: TRBD1; V gene: TRBV6-2/TRBV6-3; clone size: many; J gene: TRBJ1-2
CDR3 protein: CASSRAGVEKLFF; CDR3 DNA: TGTGCCAGCAGTCGGGCAGGGGTAGAAAAACTGTTTTTT; D gene: NA; V gene: TRBV25-1; clone size: few; J gene: TRBJ1-4
CDR3 protein: CSAWDTGRDEAFF; CDR3 DNA: TGCAGTGCCTGGGACACCGGGAGGGATGAAGCTTTCTTT; D gene: NA; V gene: TRBV20-1; clone size: few; J gene: TRBJ1-1
CDR3 protein: CASSRTITSYEQYF; CDR3 DNA: TGTGCCAGCAGTCGGACCATCACCTCCTACGAGCAGTACTTC; D gene: NA; V gene: TRBV12-3/TRBV12-4; clone size: NA; J gene: TRBJ2-7
CDR3 protein: CASSINSGSYNEQFF; CDR3 DNA: TGTGCCAGCAGTATAAATAGCGGATCCTACAATGAGCAGTTCTTC; D gene: NA; V gene: TRBV12-3/TRBV12-4; clone size: NA; J gene: TRBJ2-1
CDR3 protein: CASSQVSGLGEQYF; CDR3 DNA: TGTGCCAGCAGCCAAGTTTCGGGGTTAGGTGAGCAGTACTTC; D gene: NA; V gene: TRBV14; clone size: NA; J gene: TRBJ2-7
CDR3 protein: CASSPPPGITDTQYF; CDR3 DNA: TGTGCCAGCAGTCCCCCACCAGGAATCACAGATACGCAGTATTTT; D gene: NA; V gene: TRBV28; clone size: NA; J gene: TRBJ2-3
CDR3 protein: CASMGQGSTGELFF; CDR3 DNA: TGTGCCAGCATGGGACAGGGGAGCACCGGGGAGCTGTTTTTT; D gene: TRBD1; V gene: TRBV7-9; clone size: few; J gene: TRBJ2-2
CDR3 protein: CASSLDGSGGTEAFF; CDR3 DNA: TGCGCCAGCAGCTTGGACGGATCAGGGGGTACTGAAGCTTTCTTT; D gene: TRBD1; V gene: TRBV5-1; clone size: few; J gene: TRBJ1-1
CDR3 protein: CASSLAGALYGYTF; CDR3 DNA: TGTGCCAGCAGCTTAGCAGGGGCCCTGTATGGCTACACCTTC; D gene: NA; V gene: TRBV7-9; clone size: NA; J gene: TRBJ1-2
CDR3 protein: CSAREGGNEQFF; CDR3 DNA: TGCAGTGCTAGAGAAGGGGGAAATGAGCAGTTCTTC; D gene: NA; V gene: TRBV20-1; clone size: NA; J gene: TRBJ2-1
CDR3 protein: CASSRLAGGEQFF; CDR3 DNA: TGCGCCAGCAGTAGATTAGCGGGTGGAGAGCAGTTCTTC; D gene: TRBD2; V gene: TRBV4-1; clone size: many; J gene: TRBJ2-1
CDR3 protein: CASSLVGHSYEQYF; CDR3 DNA: TGTGCCAGCAGTTTAGTGGGACACTCCTACGAGCAGTACTTC; D gene: NA; V gene: TRBV12-3/TRBV12-4; clone size: NA; J gene: TRBJ2-7
CDR3 protein: CASSNGGGQETQYF; CDR3 DNA: TGCGCCAGCAGCAACGGAGGTGGCCAAGAGACCCAGTACTTC; D gene: NA; V gene: TRBV5-1; clone size: NA; J gene: TRBJ2-5
CDR3 protein: CASSFGRGVTENEQFF; CDR3 DNA: TGTGCCAGCAGCTTTGGGCGCGGGGTAACGGAAAATGAGCAGTTCTTC; D gene: NA; V gene: TRBV5-5; clone size: NA; J gene: TRBJ2-1
CDR3 protein: CASSFGPGQGSYGYTF; CDR3 DNA: TGTGCCAGCAGCTTTGGACCGGGACAGGGGTCCTATGGCTACACCTTC; D gene: NA; V gene: TRBV12-1; clone size: NA; J gene: TRBJ1-2
CDR3 protein: CASSTSSSGGYNEQYF; CDR3 DNA: TGTGCCAGCAGCACCTCCTCTAGCGGGGGCTACAATGAGCAGTACTTC; D gene: TRBD2; V gene: TRBV7-2; clone size: NA; J gene: TRBJ2-7
CDR3 protein: CASSLVGLNNEQYF; CDR3 DNA: TGTGCCAGCAGCTTAGTGGGCCTAAACAATGAGCAGTACTTC; D gene: NA; V gene: TRBV7-9; clone size: once; J gene: TRBJ2-7
CDR3 protein: CASSLVGQGIYEQYF; CDR3 DNA: TGTGCCAGCAGCTTAGTCGGCCAGGGGATCTACGAGCAGTACTTC; D gene: NA; V gene: TRBV7-2; clone size: few; J gene: TRBJ2-7
CDR3 protein: CASSFGPGPSDTQYF; CDR3 DNA: TGTGCCAGCAGTTTTGGTCCCGGACCTTCAGATACGCAGTATTTT; D gene: NA; V gene: TRBV6-5; clone size: many; J gene: TRBJ2-3
CDR3 protein: CASSLEGPSRYGYTF; CDR3 DNA: TGTGCCAGCAGCTTGGAGGGACCAAGTCGGTATGGCTACACCTTC; D gene: NA; V gene: TRBV5-6; clone size: NA; J gene: TRBJ1-2
CDR3 protein: CSAYPGGGTDTQYF; CDR3 DNA: TGCAGTGCTTACCCCGGCGGGGGGACAGATACGCAGTATTTT; D gene: TRBD2; V gene: TRBV20-1; clone size: few; J gene: TRBJ2-3
CDR3 protein: CASSLGDREYNEQFF; CDR3 DNA: TGTGCCAGCAGCTTAGGGGACAGGGAATACAATGAGCAGTTCTTC; D gene: TRBD1; V gene: TRBV7-9; clone size: NA; J gene: TRBJ2-1
CDR3 protein: CASSQYQGIGTEAFF; CDR3 DNA: TGTGCCAGCAGCCAGTACCAGGGTATTGGCACTGAAGCTTTCTTT; D gene: NA; V gene: TRBV4-2; clone size: few; J gene: TRBJ1-1
CDR3 protein: CASSPSGDSDTQYF; CDR3 DNA: TGTGCCAGCAGCCCGAGCGGGGATTCAGATACGCAGTATTTT; D gene: TRBD2; V gene: TRBV7-9; clone size: few; J gene: TRBJ2-3